What follows are 15 T cell receptor beta chains derived from one specimen sequenced in a study of long-term antiretroviral therapy in people with HIV. Run at survey level, the immunoSEQ assay was version v3.0. The data were produced by immunoSEQ multiplex PCR, yet TCRdb's version contains in-frame clones alone and is incomplete. The sample includes almost 30,000 clones, around 90% of them seen just once. The sequencing here drew on unsorted PBMCs, taken 3.2 years before starting antiretroviral therapy. Receptors originate from a middle-aged man with HIV.

This clone was detected only once. The V and J genes are TRBV4-3 and TRBJ2-5; TRBD2 aligns across 9 bases. This CDR3 region has 14 residues. The junction had 3 bases not matched to a gene; V was cut back by 3 bases and J by 4 bases. Germline CDR1 LGHNA, CDR2 YSLEER. CDR3 residues: CASSQTTSGETQYF. The CDR3 bases are TGCGCCAGCAGCCAGACGACTAGCGGAGAGACCCAGTACTTC.

The chain has TRBV5-1 and TRBJ2-5; D gene ambiguous. Germline values: CDR1 SGHRS, CDR2 YFSETQ. The length of the CDR3 is 13 residues. The V end was cut by 0 bases, the J end by 1 base, with 4 bases between. The CDR3, as DNA: TGCGCCAGCAGCTTGGGAAGCCAAGAGACCCAGTACTTC. Protein product: CASSLGSQETQYF.

V gene TRBV5-1 combines with J gene TRBJ1-2, with 9 bases that match TRBD1. V shed 0 bases, J shed 3 bases, and the junction held 15 bases outside the gene matches. Looked up from germline, CDR1 is SGHRS and CDR2 is YFSETQ. There are 19 residues in the CDR3. The chain's CDR3 is CASSLAVGPGTGIDYGYTF. As DNA, the CDR3 is TGCGCCAGCAGCTTGGCCGTTGGTCCCGGGACAGGGATTGACTATGGCTACACCTTC.

The CDR3 DNA follows: TGTGCCAGCAGATCCGGGCCGGGAAACACCATATATTTT. Amino acids: CASRSGPGNTIYF. The chain joins TRBV6-5 to TRBJ1-3; D unclear. The V gene's germline CDR1 is MNHEY and CDR2 SVGAGI. V was shortened by 6 bases and J by 4 bases, with 10 bases between the two germline ends. CDR3 length equals 13 residues.

V and J are TRBV11-3 and TRBJ2-1; D unresolved. With 2 bases removed from V and 4 bases from J, the gap between germline ends came to 9 bases. Germline loops: CDR1 SGHNT, CDR2 YENEEA. The CDR3 sequence is 14 residues long. In DNA, the CDR3 is TGTGCCAGCAGCTTAAGGTCCGGTTACAATGAGCAGTTCTTC. It encodes CASSLRSGYNEQFF. Based on the CDR3 plus reference TRBV11-3 and TRBJ2-1, the full variable domain is EAGVVQSPRYKIIEKKQPVAFWCNPISGHNTLYWYLQNLGQGPELLIRYENEEAVDDSQLPKDRFSAERLKGVDSTLKIQPAELGDSAVYLCASSLRSGYNEQFFGPGTRLTVL.

The CDR3 region is CASGAGTGYEQFF. The CDR3, as DNA: TGTGCCAGCGGCGCCGGGACTGGATATGAGCAGTTCTTC. This chain connects TRBV2 to TRBJ2-1, with TRBD2 as a possible D gene (6 bases). This CDR3 spans 13 amino acids. The germline gives CDR1 SNHLY, CDR2 FYNNEI. The V end lost 8 bases, the J end lost 8 bases, and 16 bases lay between the germline ends.

The chain is built from TRBV5-1 and TRBJ2-1, with no clear D. Germline-derived CDR1 and CDR2 are SGHRS and YFSETQ. CDR3 size: 13 residues. The V end was cut by 1 base, the J end by 5 bases, with 7 bases between. The CDR3 is CASSLWRNNEQFF. The CDR3 DNA is TGCGCCAGCAGCTTGTGGCGGAACAATGAGCAGTTCTTC.

V and J are TRBV14 and TRBJ2-7; maybe TRBD2 (6 bases). CDR3 length equals 15 residues. In germline, CDR1 is SGHDN, CDR2 FVKESK. Trimming took 1 base from V and 7 from J, leaving 17 bases between them. In DNA, the CDR3 is TGTGCCAGCAGCCAAGGGCCAGGGAGGATGGTGGAGCAGTACTTC. This codes for CASSQGPGRMVEQYF.

This clone came up once. The V and J genes are TRBV14 and TRBJ2-1; TRBD2 is a possible D gene (5 bases). Trimming pared 6 bases from V and 1 base from J, leaving 13 bases between. Germline CDR1 and CDR2: SGHDN and FVKESK. The CDR3 extends over 15 amino acids. CDR3 sequence: CASRISGGSYNEQFF. In nucleotides, the CDR3 is TGTGCCAGCAGGATAAGCGGAGGATCCTACAATGAGCAGTTCTTC. The variable domain in full, completed from reference TRBV14 and TRBJ2-1, reads EAGVTQFPSHSVIEKGQTVTLRCDPISGHDNLYWYRRVMGKEIKFLLHFVKESKQDESGMPNNRFLAERTGGTYSTLKVQPAELEDSGVYFCASRISGGSYNEQFFGPGTRLTVL.

The V gene is TRBV18, the J gene TRBJ2-5, with 9 bases matching TRBD1. Trimming took 6 bases from V and 5 from J; bases not matched to a gene: 7. The CDR3 has 14 residues. Germline V lookup: CDR1 KGHSH, CDR2 LQKENI. The CDR3 protein is CASSPRTGEETQYF. The CDR3 bases are TGTGCCAGCTCGCCAAGGACAGGGGAGGAGACCCAGTACTTC.

CDR3 DNA: TGTGCCAGCAGTGAAGGCCCTACACCTTCGTACTTGAACACTGAAGCTTTCTTT. It is translated as CASSEGPTPSYLNTEAFF. The gene calls are TRBV25-1 and TRBJ1-1; D gene ambiguous. V was trimmed by 2 bases and J by 0 bases, leaving 19 bases between them. Germline V gene data show CDR1 as MGHDK and CDR2 as SYGVNS. This CDR3 contains 18 residues.

The chain employs TRBV7-9 and TRBJ2-1; possible D gene TRBD2, 6 bases. Germline values: CDR1 SEHNR, CDR2 FQNEAQ (reference sequence). The germline V and J ends were trimmed by 3 bases and 0 bases, with 12 bases remaining between them. This CDR3 is built from 16 residues. The CDR3 sequence: CASSFSSAGSYNEQFF. CDR3 DNA sequence: TGTGCCAGCAGCTTTTCTAGCGCCGGCTCCTACAATGAGCAGTTCTTC.

The sample holds one count of this clone. V and J are TRBV18 and TRBJ2-1; 14 positions match TRBD2. There are 15 residues in the CDR3. Trimming cost V 3 bases and J 12 bases; bases outside gene matches: 7. The germline CDR1 and CDR2 sequences are KGHSH and LQKENI. This CDR3 is CASSPGLAGGTGQFF. As DNA, the CDR3 is TGTGCCAGCTCACCTGGACTAGCGGGAGGAACTGGGCAGTTCTTC. Using reference TRBV18 and TRBJ2-1 for the parts outside the CDR3, the full variable domain is NAGVMQNPRHLVRRRGQEARLRCSPMKGHSHVYWYRQLPEEGLKFMVYLQKENIIDESGMPKERFSAEFPKEGPSILRIQQVVRGDSAAYFCASSPGLAGGTGQFFGPGTRLTVL.

This chain uses TRBV18 with TRBJ1-3; D is uncertain. This CDR3 spans 14 amino acids. V shed 3 bases and J shed 1 base, with 7 bases lying between them. Germline CDR1 reads KGHSH; CDR2 reads LQKENI. The CDR3 DNA follows: TGTGCCAGCTCACCTACGGGGTCTGGAAACACCATATATTTT. Translation gives CASSPTGSGNTIYF. The full variable domain, rest sourced from reference TRBV18 and TRBJ1-3, is NAGVMQNPRHLVRRRGQEARLRCSPMKGHSHVYWYRQLPEEGLKFMVYLQKENIIDESGMPKERFSAEFPKEGPSILRIQQVVRGDSAAYFCASSPTGSGNTIYFGEGSWLTVV.

The rearrangement uses TRBV28 and TRBJ1-1; 7 positions agree with TRBD1. V was clipped by 5 bases and J by 1 base; unmatched bases: 7. This CDR3 is 15 amino acids long. Germline V lookup: CDR1 MDHEN, CDR2 SYDVKM. CDR3 loop: CASSTYRQGNTEAFF. The CDR3 DNA sequence: TGTGCCAGCAGTACTTACCGACAGGGGAACACTGAAGCTTTCTTT. Complete variable domain (other parts from reference TRBV28 and TRBJ1-1): DVKVTQSSRYLVKRTGEKVFLECVQDMDHENMFWYRQDPGLGLRLIYFSYDVKMKEKGDIPEGYSVSREKKERFSLILESASTNQTSMYLCASSTYRQGNTEAFFGQGTRLTVV.